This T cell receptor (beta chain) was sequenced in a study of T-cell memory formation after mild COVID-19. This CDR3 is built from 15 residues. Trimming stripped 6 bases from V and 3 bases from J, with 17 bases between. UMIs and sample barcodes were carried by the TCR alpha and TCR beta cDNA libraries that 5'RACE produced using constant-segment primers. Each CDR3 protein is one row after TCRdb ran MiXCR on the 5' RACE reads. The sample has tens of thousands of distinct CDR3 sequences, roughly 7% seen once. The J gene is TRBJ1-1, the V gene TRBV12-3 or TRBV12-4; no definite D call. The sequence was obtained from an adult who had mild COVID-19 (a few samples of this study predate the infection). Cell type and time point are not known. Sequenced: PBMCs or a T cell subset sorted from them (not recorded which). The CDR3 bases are TGTGCCAGCAGGGGAGGACGGACTTGGGACACTGAAGCTTTCTTT. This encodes CASRGGRTWDTEAFF.